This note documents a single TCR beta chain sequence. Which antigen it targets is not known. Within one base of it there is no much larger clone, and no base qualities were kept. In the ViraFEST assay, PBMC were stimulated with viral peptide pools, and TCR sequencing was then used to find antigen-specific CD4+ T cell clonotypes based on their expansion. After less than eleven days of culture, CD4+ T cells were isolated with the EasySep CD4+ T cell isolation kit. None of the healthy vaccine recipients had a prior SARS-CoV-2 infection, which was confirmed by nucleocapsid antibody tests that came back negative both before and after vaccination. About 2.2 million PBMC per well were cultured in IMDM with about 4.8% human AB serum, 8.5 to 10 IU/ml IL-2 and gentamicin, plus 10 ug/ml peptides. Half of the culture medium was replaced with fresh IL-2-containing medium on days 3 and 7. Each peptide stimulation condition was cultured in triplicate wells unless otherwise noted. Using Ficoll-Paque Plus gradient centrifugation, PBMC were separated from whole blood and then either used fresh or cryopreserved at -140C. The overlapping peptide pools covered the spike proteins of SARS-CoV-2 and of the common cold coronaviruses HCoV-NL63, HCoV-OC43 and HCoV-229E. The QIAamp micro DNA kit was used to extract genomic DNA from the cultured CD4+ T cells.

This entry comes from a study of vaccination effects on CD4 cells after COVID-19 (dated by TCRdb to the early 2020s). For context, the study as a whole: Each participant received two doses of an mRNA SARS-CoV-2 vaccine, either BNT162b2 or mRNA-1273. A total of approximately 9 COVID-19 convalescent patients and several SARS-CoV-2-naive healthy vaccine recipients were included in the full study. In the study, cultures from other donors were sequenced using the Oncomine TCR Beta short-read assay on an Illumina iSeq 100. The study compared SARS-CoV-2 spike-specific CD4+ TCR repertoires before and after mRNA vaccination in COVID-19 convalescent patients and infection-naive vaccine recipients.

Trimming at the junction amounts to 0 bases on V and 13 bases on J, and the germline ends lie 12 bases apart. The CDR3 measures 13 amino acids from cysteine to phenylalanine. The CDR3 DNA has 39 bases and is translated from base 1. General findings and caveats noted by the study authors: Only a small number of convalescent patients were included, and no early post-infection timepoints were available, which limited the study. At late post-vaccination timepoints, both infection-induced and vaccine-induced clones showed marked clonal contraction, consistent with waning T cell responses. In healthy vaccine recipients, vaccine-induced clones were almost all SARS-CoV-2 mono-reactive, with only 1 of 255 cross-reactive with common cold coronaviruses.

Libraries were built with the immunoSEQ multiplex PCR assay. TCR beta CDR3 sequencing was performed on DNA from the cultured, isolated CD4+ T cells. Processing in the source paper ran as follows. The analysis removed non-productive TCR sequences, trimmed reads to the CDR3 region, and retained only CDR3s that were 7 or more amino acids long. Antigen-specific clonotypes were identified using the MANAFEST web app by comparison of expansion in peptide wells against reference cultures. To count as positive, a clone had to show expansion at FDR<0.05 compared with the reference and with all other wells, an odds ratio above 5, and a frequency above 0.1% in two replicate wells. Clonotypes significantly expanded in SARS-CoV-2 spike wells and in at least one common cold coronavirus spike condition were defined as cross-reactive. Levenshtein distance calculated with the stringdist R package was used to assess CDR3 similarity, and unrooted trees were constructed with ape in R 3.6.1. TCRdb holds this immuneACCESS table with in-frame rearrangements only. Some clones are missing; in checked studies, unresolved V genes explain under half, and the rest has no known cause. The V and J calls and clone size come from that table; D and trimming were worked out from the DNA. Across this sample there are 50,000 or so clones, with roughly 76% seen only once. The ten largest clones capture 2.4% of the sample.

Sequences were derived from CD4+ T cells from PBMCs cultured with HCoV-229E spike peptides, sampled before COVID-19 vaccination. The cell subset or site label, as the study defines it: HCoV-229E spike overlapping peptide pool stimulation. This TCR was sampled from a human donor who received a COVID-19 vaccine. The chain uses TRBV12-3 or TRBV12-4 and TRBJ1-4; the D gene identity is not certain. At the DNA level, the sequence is TGTGCCAGCAGTTTAGCGGTATATGCCGTACTGTTTTTT. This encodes CASSLAVYAVLFF.